This T cell receptor beta chain is drawn from a study of T cells after yellow fever vaccination. Findings and caveats of the study: Subsequent to the booster, the majority of primary-vaccination clones reappeared (roughly 95% CD4, about 90% CD8). The CD4 compartment and the CD8 compartment contained a small share of clonotypes in common.

V lost 7 bases and J lost 0, with 7 bases in between. Germline values: CDR1 LNHDA, CDR2 SQIVND (reference sequence). The CDR3 sequence is 12 residues long. Template-switching 5'RACE yielded the TCR cDNA; a universal primer site and UMIs were added in the process. TCRdb re-derived calls from the 5' RACE reads in MiXCR, one entry per CDR3 protein. The repertoire consists of roughly 340,000 distinct CDR3 sequences, with more than 8.5% occurring once and the leading ten covering 18%. For this clonotype: Its antigen is undetermined.

The sequence came from a man aged 18 to 29 who received the YFV17D yellow fever vaccine. The rearrangement links TRBV19 to TRBJ2-7; D ambiguous. The specimen was PBMCs, collected on the day of the first yellow fever vaccination. CDR3 bases: TGTGCCAGTATGGGCAACTCCTACGAGCAGTACTTC. Its translation is CASMGNSYEQYF.